This T cell receptor (beta chain) was retrieved from a study of CD8+CD57+ T cells in acquired aplastic anemia. Study as a whole: Average DNA yield from sorted CD4+ and CD8+ cells was approximately 3.2 ug. General observations from the study: Overlapping CD8+ CDR3 repertoires of patients and controls contained some 27 shared sequences. Controls did not differ significantly from patients in CD8+ Simpson's diversity.

Patients who underwent sequencing had shown CD8+CD57+ cell expansion by flow cytometry. In all patients, the disease was severe acquired aplastic anemia. A note on this clonotype: What it recognizes is unknown. It may be a read error: a sequence one base away is much more abundant.

TCR beta VDJ combinations and CDR3 sequences were profiled from genomic DNA. TCRdb re-called the reads through MiXCR, storing one row per CDR3 protein. The sample lists around 150,000 distinct CDR3 sequences; about 45% were seen once. After removal of 3 bases from V and 0 bases from J, the junction contained 3 bases not matched to a gene. Germline-derived CDR1 and CDR2 are SGDLS and YYNGEE. The CDR3 covers 15 residues. Sequenced input: sorted CD4+, CD8+, or CD8+CD57+ T cells (not recorded which) from PBMCs. The TCR comes from a human donor with aplastic anemia. The chain employs TRBV9 and TRBJ2-5; TRBD2 matches 9 bases. The CDR3 coding sequence is TGTGCCAGCAGCGGCAGCGGGGGGTACCAAGAGACCCAGTACTTC. It encodes CASSGSGGYQETQYF. The variable domain in full, completed from reference TRBV9 and TRBJ2-5, reads DSGVTQTPKHLITATGQRVTLRCSPRSGDLSVYWYQQSLDQGLQFLIQYYNGEERAKGNILERFSAQQFPDLHSELNLSSLELGDSALYFCASSGSGGYQETQYFGPGTRLLVL.